The sequence of this T cell receptor beta chain was determined in a study of blood T cells in healthy people across ages. V shed 6 bases and J shed 1 base, with 3 bases lying between them. The CDR3 is 11 residues long. A second PCR, run for roughly 7 to 12 cycles, used a sample-barcoded 5' primer plus a J-beta primer mix. MiXCR, run by TCRdb on the 5' RACE reads, gives a single entry per CDR3 protein. The profile shows about 1.4 million distinct CDR3 sequences, roughly 60% of them singletons. There are many counts of this clonotype. Specimen: blood. The chain has TRBV12-3 or TRBV12-4 and TRBJ1-1; no firm D call. The clonotype originates from a man aged 18 to 29 in good health. Here the CDR3 reads CASRTNTEAFF. In DNA, the CDR3 is TGTGCCAGCAGGACGAACACTGAAGCTTTCTTT.